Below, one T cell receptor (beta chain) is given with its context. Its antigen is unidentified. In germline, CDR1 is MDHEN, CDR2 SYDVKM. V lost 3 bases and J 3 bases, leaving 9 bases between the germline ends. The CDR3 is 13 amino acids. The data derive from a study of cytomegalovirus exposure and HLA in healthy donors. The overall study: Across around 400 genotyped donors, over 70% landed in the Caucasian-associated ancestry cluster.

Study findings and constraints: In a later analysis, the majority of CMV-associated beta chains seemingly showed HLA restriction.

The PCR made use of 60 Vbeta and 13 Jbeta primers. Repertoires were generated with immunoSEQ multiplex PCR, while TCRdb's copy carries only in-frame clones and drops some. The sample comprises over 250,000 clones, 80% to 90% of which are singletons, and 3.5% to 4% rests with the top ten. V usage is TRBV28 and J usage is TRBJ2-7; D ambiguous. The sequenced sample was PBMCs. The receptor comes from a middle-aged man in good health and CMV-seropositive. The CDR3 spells CASSLLENYEQYF. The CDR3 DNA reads TGTGCCAGCAGTTTGCTAGAGAACTACGAGCAGTACTTC.